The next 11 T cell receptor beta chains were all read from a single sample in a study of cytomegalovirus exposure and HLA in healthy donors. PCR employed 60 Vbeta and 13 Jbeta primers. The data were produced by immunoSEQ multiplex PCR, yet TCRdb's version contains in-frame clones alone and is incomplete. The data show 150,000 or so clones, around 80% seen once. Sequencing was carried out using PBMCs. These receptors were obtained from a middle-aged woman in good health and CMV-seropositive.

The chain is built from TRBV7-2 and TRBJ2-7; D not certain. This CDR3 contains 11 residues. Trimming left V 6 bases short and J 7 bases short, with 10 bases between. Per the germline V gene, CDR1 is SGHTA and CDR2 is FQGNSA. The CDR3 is CASRLNGEQYF. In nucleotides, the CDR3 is TGTGCCAGCAGACTCAACGGTGAGCAGTACTTC. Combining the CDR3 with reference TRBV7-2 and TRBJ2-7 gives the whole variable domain GAGVSQSPSNKVTEKGKDVELRCDPISGHTALYWYRQSLGQGLEFLIYFQGNSAPDKSGLPSDRFSAERTGGSVSTLTIQRTQQEDSAVYLCASRLNGEQYFGPGTRLTVT.

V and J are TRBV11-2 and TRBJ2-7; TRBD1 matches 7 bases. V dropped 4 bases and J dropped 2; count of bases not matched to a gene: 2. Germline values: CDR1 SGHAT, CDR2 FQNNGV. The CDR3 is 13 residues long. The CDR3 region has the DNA TGTGCCAGCAGCTCCGGGACAGCCTACGAGCAGTACTTC. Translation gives CASSSGTAYEQYF.

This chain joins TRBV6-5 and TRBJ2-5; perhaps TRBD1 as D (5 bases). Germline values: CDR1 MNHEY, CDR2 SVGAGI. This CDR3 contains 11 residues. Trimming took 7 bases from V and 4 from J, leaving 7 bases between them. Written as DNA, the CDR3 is TGTGCCAGCAAGGGGCTAGAGACCCAGTACTTC. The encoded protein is CASKGLETQYF.

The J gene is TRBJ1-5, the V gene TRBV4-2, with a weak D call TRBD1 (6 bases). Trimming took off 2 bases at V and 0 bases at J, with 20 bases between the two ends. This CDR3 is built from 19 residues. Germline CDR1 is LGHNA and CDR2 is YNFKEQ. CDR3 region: CASSQKESGALYSNQPQHF. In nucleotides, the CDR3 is TGTGCCAGCAGCCAAAAGGAATCAGGGGCCCTTTATAGCAATCAGCCCCAGCATTTT.

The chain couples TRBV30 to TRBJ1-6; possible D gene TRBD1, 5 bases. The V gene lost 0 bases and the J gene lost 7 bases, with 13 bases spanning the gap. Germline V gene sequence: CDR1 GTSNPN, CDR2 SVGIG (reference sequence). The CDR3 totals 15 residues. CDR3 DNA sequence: TGTGCCTGGAGTGTACCAGGGCGAGGAAATTCACCCCTCCACTTT. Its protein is CAWSVPGRGNSPLHF.

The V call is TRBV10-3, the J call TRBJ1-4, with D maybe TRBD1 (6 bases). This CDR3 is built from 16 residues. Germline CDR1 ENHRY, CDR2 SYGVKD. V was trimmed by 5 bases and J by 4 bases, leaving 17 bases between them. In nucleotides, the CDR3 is TGTGCCATCAGTCCCATACCGGGACAAAATAATGAAAAACTGTTTTTT. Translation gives CAISPIPGQNNEKLFF.

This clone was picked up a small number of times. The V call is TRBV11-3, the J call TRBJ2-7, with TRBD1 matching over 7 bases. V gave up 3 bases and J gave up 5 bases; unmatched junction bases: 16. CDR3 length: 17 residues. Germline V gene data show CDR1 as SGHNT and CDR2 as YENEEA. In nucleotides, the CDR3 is TGTGCCAGCAGCTTTGGGGCTGTGACAGGGCGAGGTAACGAGCAGTACTTC. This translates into CASSFGAVTGRGNEQYF.

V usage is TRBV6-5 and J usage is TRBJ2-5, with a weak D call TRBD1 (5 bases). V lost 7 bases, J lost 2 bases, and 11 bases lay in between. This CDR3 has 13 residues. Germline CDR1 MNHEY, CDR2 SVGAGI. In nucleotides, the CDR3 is TGTGCCAGCACCCCAGGGCTACAAGAGACCCAGTACTTC. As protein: CASTPGLQETQYF.

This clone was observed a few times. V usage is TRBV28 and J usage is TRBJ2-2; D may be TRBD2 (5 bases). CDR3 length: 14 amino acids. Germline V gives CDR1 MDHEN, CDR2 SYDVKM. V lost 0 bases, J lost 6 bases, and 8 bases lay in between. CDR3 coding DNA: TGTGCCAGCAGTTTATGGAGGGATGCCGGGGAGCTGTTTTTT. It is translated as CASSLWRDAGELFF. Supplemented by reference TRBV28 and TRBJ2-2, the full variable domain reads DVKVTQSSRYLVKRTGEKVFLECVQDMDHENMFWYRQDPGLGLRLIYFSYDVKMKEKGDIPEGYSVSREKKERFSLILESASTNQTSMYLCASSLWRDAGELFFGEGSRLTVL.

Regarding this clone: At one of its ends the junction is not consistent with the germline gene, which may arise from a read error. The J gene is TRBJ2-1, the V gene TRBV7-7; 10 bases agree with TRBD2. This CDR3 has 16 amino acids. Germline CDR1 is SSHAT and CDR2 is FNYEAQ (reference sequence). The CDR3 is CASSLASGSQGGEQFF. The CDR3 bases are TGTGCTAGCAGCTTAGCTAGCGGGAGCCAAGGCGGTGAGCAGTTCTTC.

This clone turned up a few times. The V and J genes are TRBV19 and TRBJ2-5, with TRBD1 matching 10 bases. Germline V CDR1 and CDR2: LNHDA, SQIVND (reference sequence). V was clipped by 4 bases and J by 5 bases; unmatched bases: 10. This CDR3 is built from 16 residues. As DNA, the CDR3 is TGTGCCAGTAGTACAACTGACAGGGGGCGAGTTGAGACCCAGTACTTC. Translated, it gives CASSTTDRGRVETQYF.